This T cell receptor (beta chain) was recovered during a study of blood T cell repertoires in COVID-19. V shed 0 bases, J shed 2 bases, and the junction held 4 bases outside the gene matches. The CDR3 contains 16 residues. Per the germline V gene, CDR1 is SGHVS and CDR2 is FQNEAQ. The protocol was immunoSEQ multiplex PCR, while the TCRdb copy is restricted to in-frame clones and leaves out a portion. The data show 200,000 or so clones, nearly 85% seen once. The source material was peripheral blood. This rearrangement joins TRBV7-8 to TRBJ2-7; TRBD1 agrees at 10 bases. The source of this sequence is a woman in her 30s with acute or convalescent COVID-19. The CDR3 nucleotides are TGTGCCAGCAGCTTAGCGCCCGGACAGGGGGCCTACGAGCAGTACTTC. Residues: CASSLAPGQGAYEQYF.